This T cell receptor (beta chain) originates from a study of T cell responses to AZD1222 COVID-19 vaccine. Generated by immunoSEQ multiplex PCR, the TCRdb table keeps only in-frame clones and is missing some. In the table there are over 85,000 clones, roughly 89% of which are singletons. The TCR was taken from an adult who received the AZD1222 COVID-19 vaccine. Sample: peripheral blood, taken 28 days after the second AZD1222 dose.

CDR3 in DNA: TGTGCCAGCAGCGGCGGGGGAGGGGAGGGCAATTCACCCCTCCACTTT. This gives the protein CASSGGGGEGNSPLHF. The chain joins TRBV7-9 to TRBJ1-6; D is possibly TRBD1 (5 bases). The V end lost 5 bases, the J end lost 7 bases, and 18 bases lay between the germline ends. The CDR3 contains 16 residues. Germline CDR1 and CDR2: SEHNR and FQNEAQ (reference sequence).